In its sample, the clone carrying this TCR beta chain was seen once. The authors amplified TCR beta CDR3 regions from RNA transcripts. HTBI primers primed a first-round RT-PCR, and a second-round multiplex PCR followed. TCRdb called the multiplex PCR reads again in MiXCR, with one record for every CDR3 protein. The data show roughly 1.1 million distinct CDR3 sequences, about two fifths seen once. The germline gives CDR1 SGHVS, CDR2 FQNEAQ. The CDR3 spans 15 residues. The junction had 14 bases not matched to a gene; V was cut back by 8 bases and J by 4 bases. The data derive from a study of Graves' ophthalmopathy and Graves' hyperthyroidism.

Sample: peripheral blood or thyroid tissue (not recorded which). This clonotype was obtained from an adult man with Graves' hyperthyroidism. The rearrangement links TRBV7-8 to TRBJ2-7, with TRBD1 matching 7 bases. The CDR3 DNA reads TGTGCCAGCGTCTTACGTCCCGGGACAGAGTACGAGCAGTACTTC. Its translation is CASVLRPGTEYEQYF.